This TCR beta chain was observed in a study of cytomegalovirus exposure and HLA in healthy donors. Libraries were prepared by immunoSEQ multiplex PCR; TCRdb keeps only in-frame clonotypes and omits some of them. The table records 120,000 or so clones, around nine tenths of them present only once. The CDR3 runs to 16 residues. Trimming took off 1 base at V and 0 bases at J, with 10 bases between the two ends. CDR1 is SGHTA, CDR2 FQGNSA, per germline. The sequence derives from a woman aged 18 to 35 in good health and CMV-seronegative. This chain connects TRBV7-2 to TRBJ1-5; D remains ambiguous. The specimen sequenced was PBMCs. CDR3 sequence: CASSLEVRISNQPQHF. The CDR3 coding sequence is TGTGCCAGCAGCTTAGAAGTCAGGATTAGCAATCAGCCCCAGCATTTT.